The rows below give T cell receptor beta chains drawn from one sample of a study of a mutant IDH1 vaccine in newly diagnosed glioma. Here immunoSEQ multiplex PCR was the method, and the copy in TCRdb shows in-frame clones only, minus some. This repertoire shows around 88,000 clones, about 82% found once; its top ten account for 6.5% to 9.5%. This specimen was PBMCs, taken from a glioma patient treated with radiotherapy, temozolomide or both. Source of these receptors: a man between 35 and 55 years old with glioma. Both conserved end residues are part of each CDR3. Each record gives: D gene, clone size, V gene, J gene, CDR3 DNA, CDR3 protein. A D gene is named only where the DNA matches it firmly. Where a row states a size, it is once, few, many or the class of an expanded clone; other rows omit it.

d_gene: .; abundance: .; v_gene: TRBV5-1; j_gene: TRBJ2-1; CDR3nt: TGCGCCAGCAGCTTGGCAGGGCGGGGGCCGAACAATGAGCAGTTCTTC; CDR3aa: CASSLAGRGPNNEQFF
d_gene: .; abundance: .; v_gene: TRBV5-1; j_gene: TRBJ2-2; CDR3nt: TGCGCCAGCAGCTTGGGGGACGGGACACCCGGGGAGCTGTTTTTT; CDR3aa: CASSLGDGTPGELFF
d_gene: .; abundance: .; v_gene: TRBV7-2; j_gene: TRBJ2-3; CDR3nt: TGTGCCAGCAGGCGGGGAACGAGCACAGATACGCAGTATTTT; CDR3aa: CASRRGTSTDTQYF
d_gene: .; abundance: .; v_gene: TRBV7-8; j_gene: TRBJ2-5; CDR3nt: TGTGCCAGCAGCCACTCGGTATCAGCCGTCCAAGAGACCCAGTACTTC; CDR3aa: CASSHSVSAVQETQYF
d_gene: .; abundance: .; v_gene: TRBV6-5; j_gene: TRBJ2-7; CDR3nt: TGTGCCAGCAGTAAGATTGGGAGCAGGGCTAACGAGCAGTACTTC; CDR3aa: CASSKIGSRANEQYF
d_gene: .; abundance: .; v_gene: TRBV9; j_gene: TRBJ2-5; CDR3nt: TGTGCCAGCAGCGTAGTGGCTTGGGGGGCCGGGGAGACCCAGTACTTC; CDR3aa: CASSVVAWGAGETQYF
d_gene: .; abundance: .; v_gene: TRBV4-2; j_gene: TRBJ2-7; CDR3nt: TGTGCCAGCAGCCCAGGGATATCCTACGAGCAGTACTTC; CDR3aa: CASSPGISYEQYF
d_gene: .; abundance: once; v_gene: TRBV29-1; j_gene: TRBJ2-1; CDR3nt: TGCAGCGTTGAAGGAGTAGCCGGAAATGAGCAGTTCTTC; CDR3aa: CSVEGVAGNEQFF
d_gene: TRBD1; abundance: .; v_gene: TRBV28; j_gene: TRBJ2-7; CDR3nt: TGTGCCAGCACCGCCGTCCGACAGGGAACCTACGAGCAGTACTTC; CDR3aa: CASTAVRQGTYEQYF
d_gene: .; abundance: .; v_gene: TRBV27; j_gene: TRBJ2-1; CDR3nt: TGTGCCAGCAGTTTACGAACCTCCTACAATGAGCAGTTCTTC; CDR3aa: CASSLRTSYNEQFF
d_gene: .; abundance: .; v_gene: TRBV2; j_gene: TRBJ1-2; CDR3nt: TGTGCCAGCACAAGGGGGGGCCGCTACTATGGCTACACCTTC; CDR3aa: CASTRGGRYYGYTF
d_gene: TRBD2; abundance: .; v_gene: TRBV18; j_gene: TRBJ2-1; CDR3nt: TGTGCCAGCTCACCACCCCGACTAGCGGGGGGCCACGATGAGCAGTTCTTC; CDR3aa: CASSPPRLAGGHDEQFF
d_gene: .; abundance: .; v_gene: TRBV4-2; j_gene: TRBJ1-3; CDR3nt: TGTGCCAGCAGCCAAGATCCAGCAGGGACCGGAAACACCATATATTTT; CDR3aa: CASSQDPAGTGNTIYF
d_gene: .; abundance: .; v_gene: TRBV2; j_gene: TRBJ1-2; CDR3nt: TGTGCCAGCAGTGACGACAGAGATGGCTACACCTTC; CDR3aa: CASSDDRDGYTF
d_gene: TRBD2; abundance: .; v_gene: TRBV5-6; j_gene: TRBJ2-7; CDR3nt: TGTGCCAGCAGTAATAGCGGGGGGACCTACGAGCAGTACTTC; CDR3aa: CASSNSGGTYEQYF
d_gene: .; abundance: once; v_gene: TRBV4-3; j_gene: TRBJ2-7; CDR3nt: TGCGCCAGCAGCCAATCTAGGACAACCTACGAGCAGTACTTC; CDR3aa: CASSQSRTTYEQYF
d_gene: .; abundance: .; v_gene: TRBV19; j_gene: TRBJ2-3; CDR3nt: TGTGCCAGTAGTATCGGCGTCGATACGCAGTATTTT; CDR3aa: CASSIGVDTQYF
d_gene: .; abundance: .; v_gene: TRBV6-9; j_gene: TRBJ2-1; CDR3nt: TGTGCCAGCAGGAACGGGTTTTCCTACAATGAGCAGTTCTTC; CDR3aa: CASRNGFSYNEQFF
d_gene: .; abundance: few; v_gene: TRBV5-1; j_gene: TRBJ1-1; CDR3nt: TGCGCCAGCAGCGTACAGACAAGTTCGGGGACTGAAGCTTTCTTT; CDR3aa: CASSVQTSSGTEAFF
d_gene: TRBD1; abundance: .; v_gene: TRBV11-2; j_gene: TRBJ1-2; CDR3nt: TGTGCCAGCAGCTTGTACCCCGGGACAGGGGGCCTGGGCTACACCTTC; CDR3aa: CASSLYPGTGGLGYTF
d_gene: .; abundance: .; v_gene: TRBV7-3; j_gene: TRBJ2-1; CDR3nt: TGTGCCAGCAGCCGGGGACCGACGGACTATGAGCAGTTCTTC; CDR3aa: CASSRGPTDYEQFF
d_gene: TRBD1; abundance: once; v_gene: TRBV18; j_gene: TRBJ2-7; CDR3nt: TGTGCCAGCTCACGGACAGGGGGCGCCCGGGGGGCCTTCTACGAGCAGTACTTC; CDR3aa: CASSRTGGARGAFYEQYF
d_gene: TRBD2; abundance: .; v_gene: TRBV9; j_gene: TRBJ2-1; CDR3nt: TGTGCCAGCAGCGTCCTAGGGACTAGCGGGAGGAGAACCTACAATGAGCAGTTCTTC; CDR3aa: CASSVLGTSGRRTYNEQFF
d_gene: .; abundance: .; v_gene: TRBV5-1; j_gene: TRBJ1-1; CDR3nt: TGCGCCAGCAGCTTGACAGGGCCCGAAGCTTTCTTT; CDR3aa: CASSLTGPEAFF
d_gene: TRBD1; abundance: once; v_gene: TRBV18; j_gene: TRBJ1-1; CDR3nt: TGTGCCAGCTCACCCCCGAGGACAGGGCTTATGGGTGAAGCTTTCTTT; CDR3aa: CASSPPRTGLMGEAFF
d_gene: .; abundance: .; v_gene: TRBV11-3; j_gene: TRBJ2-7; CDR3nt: TGTGCCAGCAGCTTATCCGGGCTGCACTACGAGCAGTACTTC; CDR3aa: CASSLSGLHYEQYF
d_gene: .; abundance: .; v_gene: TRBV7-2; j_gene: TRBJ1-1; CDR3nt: TGTGCCAGCAGCCGAGGGGGATGGACTGAAGCTTTCTTT; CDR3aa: CASSRGGWTEAFF
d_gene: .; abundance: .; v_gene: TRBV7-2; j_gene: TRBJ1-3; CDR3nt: TGTGCCAGCAGCTTACGGGGCTCTGGAAACACCATATATTTT; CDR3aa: CASSLRGSGNTIYF
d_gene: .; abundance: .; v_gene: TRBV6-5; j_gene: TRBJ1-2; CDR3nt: TGTGCCAGCAGACCTCACGAGGGGTATGGCTACACCTTC; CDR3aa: CASRPHEGYGYTF
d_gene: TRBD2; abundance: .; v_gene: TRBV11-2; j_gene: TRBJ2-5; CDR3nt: TGTGCCAGCAGCTTAGGGGCTAGCGGGAGTGTAGAGACCCAGTACTTC; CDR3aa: CASSLGASGSVETQYF
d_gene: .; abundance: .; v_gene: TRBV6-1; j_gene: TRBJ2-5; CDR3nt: TGTGCCAGCAGTGAACGGGGGCTGGTTGGTCAAGAGACCCAGTACTTC; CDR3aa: CASSERGLVGQETQYF
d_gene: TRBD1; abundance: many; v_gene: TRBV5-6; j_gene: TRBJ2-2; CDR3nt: TGTGCCAGCAGGAACAGGGGGTCCGGGGAGCTGTTTTTT; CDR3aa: CASRNRGSGELFF
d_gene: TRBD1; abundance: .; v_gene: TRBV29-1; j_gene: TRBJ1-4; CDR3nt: TGCAGCGTTCCCGGGACAGGGTATGAAAAACTGTTTTTT; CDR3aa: CSVPGTGYEKLFF
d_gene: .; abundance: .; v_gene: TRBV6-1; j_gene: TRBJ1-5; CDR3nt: TGTGCCATCATCGACGGAGTAGATAGCAATCAGCCCCAGCATTTT; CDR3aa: CAIIDGVDSNQPQHF
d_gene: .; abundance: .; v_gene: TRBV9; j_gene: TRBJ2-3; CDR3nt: TGTGCCAGCAGCTCGCATGGGACCCTCCCCACAGATACGCAGTATTTT; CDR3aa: CASSSHGTLPTDTQYF
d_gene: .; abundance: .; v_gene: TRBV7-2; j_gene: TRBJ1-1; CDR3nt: TGTGCCAGCAGCTTGATAGGGGGGTCTATGAACACTGAAGCTTTCTTT; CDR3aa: CASSLIGGSMNTEAFF
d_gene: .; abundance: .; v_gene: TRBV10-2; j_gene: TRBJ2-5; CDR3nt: TGCGCCAGCAGTACGCTAGCAGTTGAGCAGTACTTC; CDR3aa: CASSTLAVEQYF
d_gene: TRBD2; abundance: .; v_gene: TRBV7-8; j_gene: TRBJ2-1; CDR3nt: TGTGCCAGCAGCTTCGAGACTAGCGGCTACAATGAGCAGTTCTTC; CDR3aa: CASSFETSGYNEQFF
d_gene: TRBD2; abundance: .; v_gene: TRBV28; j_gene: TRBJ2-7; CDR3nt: TGTGCCAGCAGCAACTATCAGGGACGGCGGGAGGACGAGCAGTACTTC; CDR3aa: CASSNYQGRREDEQYF
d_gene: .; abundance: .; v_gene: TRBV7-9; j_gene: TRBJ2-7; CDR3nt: TGTGCCAGCAGCGCCGACAGTCAAGGCGTCTACGAGCAGTACTTC; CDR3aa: CASSADSQGVYEQYF
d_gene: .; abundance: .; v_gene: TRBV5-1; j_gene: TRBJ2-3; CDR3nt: TGCGCCAGCAGCTTGGCCAGGGGGGGCCGAGATACGCAGTATTTT; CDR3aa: CASSLARGGRDTQYF
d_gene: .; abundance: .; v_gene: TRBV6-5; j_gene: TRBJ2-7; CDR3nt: TGTGCCAGCAGTTATCAGCGGGCCTCCTACGAGCAGTACTTC; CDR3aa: CASSYQRASYEQYF
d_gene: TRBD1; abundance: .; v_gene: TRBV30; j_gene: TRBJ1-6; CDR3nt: TGTGCCTGGAGGGGACAGAGCTCCTATAATTCACCCCTCCACTTT; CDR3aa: CAWRGQSSYNSPLHF
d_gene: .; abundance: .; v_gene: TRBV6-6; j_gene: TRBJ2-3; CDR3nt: TGTGCCAGCACCTACGCAGATACGCAGTATTTT; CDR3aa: CASTYADTQYF
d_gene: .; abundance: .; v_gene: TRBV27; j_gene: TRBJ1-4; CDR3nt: TGTGCCAGCAGTTTATTGGGAGGGACCAATGAAAAACTGTTTTTT; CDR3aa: CASSLLGGTNEKLFF
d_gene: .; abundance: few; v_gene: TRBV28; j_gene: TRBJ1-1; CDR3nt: TGTGCCAGCACCCTGGCCGGATCAGGAGCTTTCTTT; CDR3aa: CASTLAGSGAFF
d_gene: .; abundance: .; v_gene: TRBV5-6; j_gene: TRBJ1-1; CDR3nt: TGTGCCAGCAGCTCCATCTTCGGCCAGTCCAAAGGGGAAGCTTTCTTT; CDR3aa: CASSSIFGQSKGEAFF
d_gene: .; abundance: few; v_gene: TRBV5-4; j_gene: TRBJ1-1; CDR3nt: TGTGCCAGCAGCCTCCCGGACAGCACTGAAGCTTTCTTT; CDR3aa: CASSLPDSTEAFF